The clone carrying this T cell receptor (beta chain) showed up just a few times. Its antigen is currently unknown. CDR3 length: 17 amino acids. The V end lost 0 bases, the J end lost 0 bases, and 12 bases lay between the germline ends. CDR1 and CDR2 from the germline V gene are LNHDA and SQIVND (reference sequence). Some clones are missing from TCRdb's copy, which holds only in-frame ones; the method was immunoSEQ multiplex PCR. The sample records about 16,000 clones, 50% to 75% being singletons. This specimen comes from a study of neoadjuvant anti-PD-1 for oral cavity cancer. Study at large: Around day 43, patients without progression received a fourth nivolumab dose before surgery. The study, taken as a whole, reports: With a few patients per group, TCR findings need larger cohorts. Higher pretreatment Treg/Th17 ratios tracked higher pretreatment blood clonality.

This specimen consisted of PBMCs, obtained before nivolumab (anti-PD-1) treatment. The gene calls are TRBV19 and TRBJ1-5, with a possible D match to TRBD1 (6 bases). This TCR came from a person between 40 and 79 years old with oral cavity squamous cell carcinoma. CDR3 protein: CASSIEGQPYSNQPQHF. CDR3 nucleotides: TGTGCCAGTAGTATAGAAGGACAGCCTTATAGCAATCAGCCCCAGCATTTT.